A single T cell receptor beta chain is shown here with its context. The antigen is undetermined. This specimen belongs to a study of graft-versus-host responses after intestinal transplantation. Study-wide context: Among the recipients, transplants were multivisceral, liver-intestinal, or isolated intestinal. Induction with anti-thymocyte globulin, then tacrolimus and steroids for three to four years, was given to all recipients.

Some clones are missing from TCRdb's copy, which holds only in-frame ones; the method was immunoSEQ multiplex PCR. The sample has around 67,000 clones, under 90% seen once. Study outcomes and limitations: Recipient marrow showed GvH clones, some seen first in ileum or blood. High graft-versus-host to host-versus-graft clonal ratios were seen in allografts of patients with graft-donor T cell macrochimerism.

V shed 7 bases and J 1 base; nucleotides not matched to a gene: 18. This CDR3 region has 19 residues. Germline loops: CDR1 SGDLS, CDR2 YYNGEE. The sequence was obtained from a human donor who was the organ donor for an intestinal transplant. The starting material was unstimulated CD4+ T cells sorted from spleen or lymph node cells, obtained before transplant. V and J are TRBV9 and TRBJ2-3; 10 nucleotides line up with TRBD1. As DNA, the CDR3 is TGTGCCAGCGGAGTCTCCGGGACAGGGGAATATTGGGGCACAGATACGCAGTATTTT. Translated: CASGVSGTGEYWGTDTQYF.